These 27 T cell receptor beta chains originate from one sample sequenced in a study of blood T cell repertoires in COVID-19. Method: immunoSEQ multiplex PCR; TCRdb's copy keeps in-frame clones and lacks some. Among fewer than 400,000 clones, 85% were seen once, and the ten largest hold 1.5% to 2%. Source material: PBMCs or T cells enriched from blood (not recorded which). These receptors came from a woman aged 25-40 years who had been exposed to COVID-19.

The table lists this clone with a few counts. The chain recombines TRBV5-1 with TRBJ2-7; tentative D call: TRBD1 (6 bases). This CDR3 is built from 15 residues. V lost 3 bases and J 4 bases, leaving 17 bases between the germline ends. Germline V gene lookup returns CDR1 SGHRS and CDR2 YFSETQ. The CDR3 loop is CASSSQGLAGYEQYF. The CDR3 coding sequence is TGCGCCAGCAGCTCACAGGGTTTGGCTGGTTACGAGCAGTACTTC.

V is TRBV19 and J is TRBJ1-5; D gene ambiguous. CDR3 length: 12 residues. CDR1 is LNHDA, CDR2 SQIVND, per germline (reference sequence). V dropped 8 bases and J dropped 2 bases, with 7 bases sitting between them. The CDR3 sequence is CASSVGNQPQHF. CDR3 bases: TGTGCCAGTTCCGTAGGCAATCAGCCCCAGCATTTT.

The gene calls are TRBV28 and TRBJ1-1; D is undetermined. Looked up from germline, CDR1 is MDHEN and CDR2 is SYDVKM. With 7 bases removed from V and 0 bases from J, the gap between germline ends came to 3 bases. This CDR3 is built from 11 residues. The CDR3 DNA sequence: TGTGCCAGCACCGTGAACACTGAAGCTTTCTTT. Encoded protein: CASTVNTEAFF.

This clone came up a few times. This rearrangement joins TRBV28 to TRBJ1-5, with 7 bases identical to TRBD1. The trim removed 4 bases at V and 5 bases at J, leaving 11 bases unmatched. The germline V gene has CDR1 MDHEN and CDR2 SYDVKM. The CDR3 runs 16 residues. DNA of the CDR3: TGTGCCAGCAGTTCGCCTCGACAGGGCCGATATCAGCCCCAGCATTTT. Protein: CASSSPRQGRYQPQHF.

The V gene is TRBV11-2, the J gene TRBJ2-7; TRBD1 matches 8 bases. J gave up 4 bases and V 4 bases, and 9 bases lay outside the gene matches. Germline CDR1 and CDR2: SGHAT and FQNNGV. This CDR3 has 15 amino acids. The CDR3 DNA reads TGTGCCAGCAGCTCGTACCGGGACAGGAGTTACGAGCAGTACTTC. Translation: CASSSYRDRSYEQYF.

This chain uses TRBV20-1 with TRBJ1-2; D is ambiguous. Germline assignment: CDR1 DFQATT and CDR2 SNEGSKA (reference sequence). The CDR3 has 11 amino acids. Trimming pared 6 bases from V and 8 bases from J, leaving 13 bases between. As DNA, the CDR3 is TGCAGTGCCACTGATCAGGCGGGCTACACCTTC. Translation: CSATDQAGYTF.

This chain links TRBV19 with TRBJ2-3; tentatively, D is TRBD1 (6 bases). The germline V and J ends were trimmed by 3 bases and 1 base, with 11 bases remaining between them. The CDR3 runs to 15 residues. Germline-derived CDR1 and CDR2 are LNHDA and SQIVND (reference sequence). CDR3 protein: CASSIKAGGTDTQYF. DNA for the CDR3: TGTGCCAGTAGTATTAAGGCAGGGGGCACAGATACGCAGTATTTT. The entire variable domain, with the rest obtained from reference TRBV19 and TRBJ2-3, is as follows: DGGITQSPKYLFRKEGQNVTLSCEQNLNHDAMYWYRQDPGQGLRLIYYSQIVNDFQKGDIAEGYSVSREKKESFPLTVTSAQKNPTAFYLCASSIKAGGTDTQYFGPGTRLTVL.

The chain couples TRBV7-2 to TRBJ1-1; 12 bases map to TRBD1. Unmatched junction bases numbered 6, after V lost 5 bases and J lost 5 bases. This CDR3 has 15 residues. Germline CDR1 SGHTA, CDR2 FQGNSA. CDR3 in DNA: TGTGCCAGCAGCCCAAGGGACAGGGGGCGTACTGAAGCTTTCTTT. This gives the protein CASSPRDRGRTEAFF.

The CDR3 protein is CASSLGYESSYEQYF. The CDR3 region has the DNA TGTGCCAGCAGCTTGGGGTATGAGAGCTCCTACGAGCAGTACTTC. V usage is TRBV5-6 and J usage is TRBJ2-7; unclear D gene. Deletions cut 0 bases from V and 0 bases from J, with 10 bases between. The CDR3 has 15 amino acids. In germline, CDR1 is SGHDT, CDR2 YYEEEE.

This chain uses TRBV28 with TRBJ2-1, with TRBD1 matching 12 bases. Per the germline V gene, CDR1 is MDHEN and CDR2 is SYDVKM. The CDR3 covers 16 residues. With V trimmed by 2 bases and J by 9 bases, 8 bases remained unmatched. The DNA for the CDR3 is TGTGCCAGCAGTTTACCCTCGGGACAGGGGGCGGGTGAGCAGTTCTTC. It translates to CASSLPSGQGAGEQFF.

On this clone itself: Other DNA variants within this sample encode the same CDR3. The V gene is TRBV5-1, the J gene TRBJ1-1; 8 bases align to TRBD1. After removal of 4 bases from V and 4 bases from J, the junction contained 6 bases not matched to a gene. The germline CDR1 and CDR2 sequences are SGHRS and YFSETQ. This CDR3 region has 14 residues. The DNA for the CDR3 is TGCGCCAGCAGCCAAGGACAGGGCGGCACTGAAGCTTTCTTT. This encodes CASSQGQGGTEAFF.

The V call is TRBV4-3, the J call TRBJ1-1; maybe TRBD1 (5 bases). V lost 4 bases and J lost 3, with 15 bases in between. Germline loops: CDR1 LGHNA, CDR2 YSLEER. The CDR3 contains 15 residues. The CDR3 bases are TGCGCCAGCAGCCCCATTTATGGGGCGGACACTGAAGCTTTCTTT. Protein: CASSPIYGADTEAFF.

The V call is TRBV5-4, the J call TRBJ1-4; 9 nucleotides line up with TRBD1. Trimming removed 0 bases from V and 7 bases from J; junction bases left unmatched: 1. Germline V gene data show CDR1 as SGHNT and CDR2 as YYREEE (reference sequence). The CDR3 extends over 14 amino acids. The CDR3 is CASSLGDRVEKLFF. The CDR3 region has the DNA TGTGCCAGCAGCTTGGGGGACAGGGTTGAAAAACTGTTTTTT. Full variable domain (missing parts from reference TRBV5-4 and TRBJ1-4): ETGVTQSPTHLIKTRGQQVTLRCSSQSGHNTVSWYQQALGQGPQFIFQYYREEENGRGNFPPRFSGLQFPNYSSELNVNALELDDSALYLCASSLGDRVEKLFFGSGTQLSVL.

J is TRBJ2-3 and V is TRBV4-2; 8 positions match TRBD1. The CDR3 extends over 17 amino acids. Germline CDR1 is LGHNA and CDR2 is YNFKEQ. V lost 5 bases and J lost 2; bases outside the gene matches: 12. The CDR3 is CASSAADRGPLTDTQYF. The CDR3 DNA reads TGTGCCAGCAGCGCGGCTGACAGGGGCCCACTCACAGATACGCAGTATTTT.

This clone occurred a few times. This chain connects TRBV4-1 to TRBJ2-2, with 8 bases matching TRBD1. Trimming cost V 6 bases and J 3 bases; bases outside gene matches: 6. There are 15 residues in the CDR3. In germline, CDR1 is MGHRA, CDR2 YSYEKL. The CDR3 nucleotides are TGCGCCAGCAGTCTCGACAGGGGTGACACCGGGGAGCTGTTTTTT. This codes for CASSLDRGDTGELFF.

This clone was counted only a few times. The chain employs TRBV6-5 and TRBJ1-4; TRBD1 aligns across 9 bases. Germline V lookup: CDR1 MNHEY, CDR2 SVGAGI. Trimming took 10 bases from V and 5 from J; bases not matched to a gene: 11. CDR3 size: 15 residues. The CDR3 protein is CAIGGTGLGNEKLFF. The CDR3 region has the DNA TGTGCCATCGGCGGGACAGGGTTGGGGAATGAAAAACTGTTTTTT.

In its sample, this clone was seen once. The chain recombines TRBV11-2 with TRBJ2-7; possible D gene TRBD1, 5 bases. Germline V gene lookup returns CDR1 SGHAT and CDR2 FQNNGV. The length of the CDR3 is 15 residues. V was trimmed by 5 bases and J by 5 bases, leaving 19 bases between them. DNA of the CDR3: TGTGCCAGCAGCATAAAAGGCGCAGGGTTCCACGAGCAGTACTTC. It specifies CASSIKGAGFHEQYF.

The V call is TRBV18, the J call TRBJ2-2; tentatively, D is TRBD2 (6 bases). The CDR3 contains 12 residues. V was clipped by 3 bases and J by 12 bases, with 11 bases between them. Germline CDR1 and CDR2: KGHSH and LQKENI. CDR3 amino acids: CASSPEAGKLFF. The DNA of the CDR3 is TGTGCCAGCTCACCGGAGGCGGGGAAGCTGTTTTTT. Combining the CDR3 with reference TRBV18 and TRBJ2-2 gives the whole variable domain NAGVMQNPRHLVRRRGQEARLRCSPMKGHSHVYWYRQLPEEGLKFMVYLQKENIIDESGMPKERFSAEFPKEGPSILRIQQVVRGDSAAYFCASSPEAGKLFFGEGSRLTVL.

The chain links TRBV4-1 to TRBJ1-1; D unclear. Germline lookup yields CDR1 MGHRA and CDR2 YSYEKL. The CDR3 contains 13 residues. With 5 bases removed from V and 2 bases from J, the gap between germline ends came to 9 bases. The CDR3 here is CASSLEANTEAFF. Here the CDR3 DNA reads TGCGCCAGCAGCTTAGAAGCCAACACTGAAGCTTTCTTT.

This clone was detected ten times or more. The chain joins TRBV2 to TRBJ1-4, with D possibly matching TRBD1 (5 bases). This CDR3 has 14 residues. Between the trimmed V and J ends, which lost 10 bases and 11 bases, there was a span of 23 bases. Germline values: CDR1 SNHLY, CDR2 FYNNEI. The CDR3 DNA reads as TGTGCCATCTCGCCCGGGGCCTTGGAGGGGAAACTGTTTTTT. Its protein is CAISPGALEGKLFF.

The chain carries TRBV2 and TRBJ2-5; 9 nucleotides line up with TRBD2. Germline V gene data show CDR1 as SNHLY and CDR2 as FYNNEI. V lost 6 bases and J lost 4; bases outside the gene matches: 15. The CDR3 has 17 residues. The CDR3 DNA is TGTGCCAGCAGCGCCCCGACTAGCGGTTACGGTGGAGAGACCCAGTACTTC. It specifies CASSAPTSGYGGETQYF.

Written as DNA, the CDR3 is TGTGCCAGCAGCGGGACAGGGGTGGGCAATGAGCAGTTCTTC. Translation gives CASSGTGVGNEQFF. The chain combines TRBV9 with TRBJ2-1, with TRBD1 matching over 9 bases. The J segment lost 6 bases and the V segment lost 3 bases, leaving 4 bases of the junction unmatched. CDR1 is SGDLS, CDR2 YYNGEE, per germline. The length of the CDR3 is 14 residues.

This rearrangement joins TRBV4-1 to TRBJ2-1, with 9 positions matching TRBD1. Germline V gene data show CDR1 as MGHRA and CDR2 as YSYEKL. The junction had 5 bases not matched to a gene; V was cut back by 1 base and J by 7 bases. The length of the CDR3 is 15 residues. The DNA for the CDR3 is TGCGCCAGCAGCCAAGGTAACGACAGGGGGAATGAGCAGTTCTTC. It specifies CASSQGNDRGNEQFF.

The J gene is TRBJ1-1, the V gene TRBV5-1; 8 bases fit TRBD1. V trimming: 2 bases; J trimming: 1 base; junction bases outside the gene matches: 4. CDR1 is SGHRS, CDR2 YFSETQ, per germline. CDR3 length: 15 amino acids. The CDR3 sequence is CASSFGQGPNTEAFF. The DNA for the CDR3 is TGCGCCAGCAGCTTCGGACAGGGTCCGAACACTGAAGCTTTCTTT. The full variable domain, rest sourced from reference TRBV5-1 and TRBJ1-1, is KAGVTQTPRYLIKTRGQQVTLSCSPISGHRSVSWYQQTPGQGLQFLFEYFSETQRNKGNFPGRFSGRQFSNSRSEMNVSTLELGDSALYLCASSFGQGPNTEAFFGQGTRLTVV.

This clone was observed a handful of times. The CDR3 loop is CAIGAALNQPQHF. The CDR3 DNA reads TGTGCCATCGGGGCAGCGCTCAATCAGCCCCAGCATTTT. The rearrangement uses TRBV10-3 and TRBJ1-5; weak D call: TRBD1 (5 bases). V was clipped by 8 bases and J by 3 bases, with 11 bases between them. The CDR3 has 13 amino acids. CDR1 is ENHRY and CDR2 is SYGVKD in the germline V gene.

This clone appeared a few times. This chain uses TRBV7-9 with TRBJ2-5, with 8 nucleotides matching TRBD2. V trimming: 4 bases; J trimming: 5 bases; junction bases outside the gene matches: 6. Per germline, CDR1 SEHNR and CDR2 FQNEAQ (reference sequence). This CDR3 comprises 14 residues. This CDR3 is CASSSTREGETQYF. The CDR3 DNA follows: TGTGCCAGCAGCTCGACCCGGGAGGGCGAGACCCAGTACTTC.

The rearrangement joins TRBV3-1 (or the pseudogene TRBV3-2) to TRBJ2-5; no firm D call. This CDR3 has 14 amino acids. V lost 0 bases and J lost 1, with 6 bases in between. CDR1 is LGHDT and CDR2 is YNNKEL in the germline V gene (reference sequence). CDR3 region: CASSQELPQETQYF. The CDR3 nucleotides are TGTGCCAGCAGCCAAGAACTTCCCCAAGAGACCCAGTACTTC.